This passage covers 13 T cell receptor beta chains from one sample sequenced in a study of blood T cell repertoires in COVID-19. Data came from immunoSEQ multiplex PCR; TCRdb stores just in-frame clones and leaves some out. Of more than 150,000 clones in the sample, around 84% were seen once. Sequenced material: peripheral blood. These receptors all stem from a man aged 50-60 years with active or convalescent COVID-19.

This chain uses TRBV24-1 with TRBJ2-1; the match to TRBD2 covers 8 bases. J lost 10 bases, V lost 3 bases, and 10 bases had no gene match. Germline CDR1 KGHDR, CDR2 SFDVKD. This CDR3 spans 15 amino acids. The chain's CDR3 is CATSDTSGGPREQFF. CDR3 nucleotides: TGTGCCACCAGTGATACTAGCGGAGGCCCCAGGGAGCAGTTCTTC.

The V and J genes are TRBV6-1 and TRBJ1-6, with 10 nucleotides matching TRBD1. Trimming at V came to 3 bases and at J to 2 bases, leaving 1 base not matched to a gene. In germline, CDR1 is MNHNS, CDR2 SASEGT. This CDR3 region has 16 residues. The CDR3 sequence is CASSEGTGAYNSPLHF. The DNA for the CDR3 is TGTGCCAGCAGTGAGGGGACAGGGGCCTATAATTCACCCCTCCACTTT.

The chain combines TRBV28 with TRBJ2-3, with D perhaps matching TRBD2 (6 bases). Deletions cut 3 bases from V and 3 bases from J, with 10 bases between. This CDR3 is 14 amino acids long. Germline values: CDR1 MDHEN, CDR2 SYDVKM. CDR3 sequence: CASSLGGPTDTQYF. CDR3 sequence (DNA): TGTGCCAGCAGTTTGGGGGGACCGACAGATACGCAGTATTTT.

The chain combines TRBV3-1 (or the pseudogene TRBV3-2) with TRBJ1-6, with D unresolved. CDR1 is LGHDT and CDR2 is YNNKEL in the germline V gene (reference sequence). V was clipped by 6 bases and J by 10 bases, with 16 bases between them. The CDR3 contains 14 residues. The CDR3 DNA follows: TGTGCCAGCAGTCCCCGGACCGCGGGCTCACCCCTCCACTTT. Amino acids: CASSPRTAGSPLHF.

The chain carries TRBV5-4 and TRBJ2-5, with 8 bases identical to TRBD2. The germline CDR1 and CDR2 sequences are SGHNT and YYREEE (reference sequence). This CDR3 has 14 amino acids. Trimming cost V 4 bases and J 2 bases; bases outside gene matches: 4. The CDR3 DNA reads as TGTGCCAGCAGCATAGCGGGGACACAAGAGACCCAGTACTTC. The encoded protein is CASSIAGTQETQYF. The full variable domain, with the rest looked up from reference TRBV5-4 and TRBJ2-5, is ETGVTQSPTHLIKTRGQQVTLRCSSQSGHNTVSWYQQALGQGPQFIFQYYREEENGRGNFPPRFSGLQFPNYSSELNVNALELDDSALYLCASSIAGTQETQYFGPGTRLLVL.

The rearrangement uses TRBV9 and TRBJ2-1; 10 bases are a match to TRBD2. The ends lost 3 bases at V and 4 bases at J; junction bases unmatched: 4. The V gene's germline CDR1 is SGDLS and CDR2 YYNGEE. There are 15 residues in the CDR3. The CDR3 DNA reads TGTGCCAGCAGCGAGGGACTAGCGAGGTACAATGAGCAGTTCTTC. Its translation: CASSEGLARYNEQFF.

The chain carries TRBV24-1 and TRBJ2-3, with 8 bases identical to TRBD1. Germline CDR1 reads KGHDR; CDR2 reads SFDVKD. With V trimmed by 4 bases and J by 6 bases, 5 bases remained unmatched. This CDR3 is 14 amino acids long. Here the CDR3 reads CATSDPGQADTQYF. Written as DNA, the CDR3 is TGTGCCACCAGTGACCCGGGACAGGCCGATACGCAGTATTTT.

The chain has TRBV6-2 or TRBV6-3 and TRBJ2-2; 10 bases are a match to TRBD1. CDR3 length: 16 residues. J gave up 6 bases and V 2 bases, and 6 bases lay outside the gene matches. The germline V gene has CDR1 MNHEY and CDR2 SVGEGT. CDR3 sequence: CASSYETGGYAGELFF. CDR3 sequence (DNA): TGTGCCAGCAGTTACGAGACAGGGGGCTATGCCGGGGAGCTGTTTTTT.

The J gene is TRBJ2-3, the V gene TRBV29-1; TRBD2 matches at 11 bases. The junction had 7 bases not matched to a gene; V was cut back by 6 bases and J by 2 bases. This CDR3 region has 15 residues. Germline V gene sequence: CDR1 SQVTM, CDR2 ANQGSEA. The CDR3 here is CSVLGTSGFTDTQYF. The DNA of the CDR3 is TGCAGCGTCCTGGGGACTAGCGGATTCACAGATACGCAGTATTTT.

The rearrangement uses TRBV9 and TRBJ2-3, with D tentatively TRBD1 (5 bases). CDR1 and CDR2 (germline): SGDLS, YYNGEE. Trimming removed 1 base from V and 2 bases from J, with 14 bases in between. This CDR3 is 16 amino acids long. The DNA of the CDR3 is TGTGCCAGCAGCGTAAGCGTCGACAGAACCACAGATACGCAGTATTTT. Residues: CASSVSVDRTTDTQYF. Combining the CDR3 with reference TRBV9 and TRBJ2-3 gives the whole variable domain DSGVTQTPKHLITATGQRVTLRCSPRSGDLSVYWYQQSLDQGLQFLIQYYNGEERAKGNILERFSAQQFPDLHSELNLSSLELGDSALYFCASSVSVDRTTDTQYFGPGTRLTVL.

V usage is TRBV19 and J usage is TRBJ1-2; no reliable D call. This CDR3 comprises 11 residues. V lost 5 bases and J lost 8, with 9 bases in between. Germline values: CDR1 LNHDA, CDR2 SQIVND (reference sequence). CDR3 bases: TGTGCCAGTAGTCACCGGGAGGGCTACACCTTC. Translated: CASSHREGYTF.

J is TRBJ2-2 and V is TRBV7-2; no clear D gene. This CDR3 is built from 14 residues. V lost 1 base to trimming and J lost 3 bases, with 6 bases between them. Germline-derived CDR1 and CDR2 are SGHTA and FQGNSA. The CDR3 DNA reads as TGTGCCAGCAGCTTAGATCACTACACCGGGGAGCTGTTTTTT. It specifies CASSLDHYTGELFF. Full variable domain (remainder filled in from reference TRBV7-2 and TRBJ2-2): GAGVSQSPSNKVTEKGKDVELRCDPISGHTALYWYRQSLGQGLEFLIYFQGNSAPDKSGLPSDRFSAERTGGSVSTLTIQRTQQEDSAVYLCASSLDHYTGELFFGEGSRLTVL.

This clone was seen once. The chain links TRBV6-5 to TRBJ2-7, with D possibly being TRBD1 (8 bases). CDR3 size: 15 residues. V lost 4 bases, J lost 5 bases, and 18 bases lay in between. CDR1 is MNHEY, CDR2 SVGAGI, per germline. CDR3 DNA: TGTGCCAGCAGTTTGAAGAGCGGGACAGGCGACGAGCAGTACTTC. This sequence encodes CASSLKSGTGDEQYF.